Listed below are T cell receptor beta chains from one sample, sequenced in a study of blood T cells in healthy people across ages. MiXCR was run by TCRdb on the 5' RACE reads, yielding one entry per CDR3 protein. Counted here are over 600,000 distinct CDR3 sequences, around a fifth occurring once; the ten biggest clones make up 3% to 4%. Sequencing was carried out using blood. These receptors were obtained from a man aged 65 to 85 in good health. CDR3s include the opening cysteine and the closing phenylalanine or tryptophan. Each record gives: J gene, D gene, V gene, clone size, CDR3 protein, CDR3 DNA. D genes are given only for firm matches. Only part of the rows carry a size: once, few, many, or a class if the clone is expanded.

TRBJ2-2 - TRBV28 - CASSLGAGRTGELFF TGTGCCAGCAGTCTCGGAGCAGGGAGAACCGGGGAGCTGTTTTTT
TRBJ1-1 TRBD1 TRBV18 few CASSSGQGHTEAFF TGTGCCAGCTCATCGGGACAGGGACACACTGAAGCTTTCTTT
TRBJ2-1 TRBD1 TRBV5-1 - CASSTDDRAYSYNEQFF TGCGCCAGCAGCACGGATGACAGGGCTTACTCCTACAATGAGCAGTTCTTC
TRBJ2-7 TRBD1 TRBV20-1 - CSARTGDFYEQYF TGCAGTGCGAGGACAGGGGACTTCTACGAGCAGTACTTC
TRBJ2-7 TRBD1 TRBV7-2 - CASCAGQGDCEQYF TGTGCCAGCTGCGCGGGACAGGGAGACTGCGAGCAGTACTTC
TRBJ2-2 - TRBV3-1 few CASSPGQPTGELFF TGTGCCAGCAGCCCCGGACAGCCAACCGGGGAGCTGTTTTTT
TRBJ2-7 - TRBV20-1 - CSARPGDGTPYEQYF TGCAGTGCTAGACCCGGGGACGGGACTCCTTACGAGCAGTACTTC
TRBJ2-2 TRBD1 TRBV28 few CASTPRGHLVSGELFF TGTGCCAGCACCCCGAGGGGGCACCTTGTAAGCGGGGAGCTGTTTTTT
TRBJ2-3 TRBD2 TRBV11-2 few CASSLVGAGRGTDTQYF TGTGCCAGCAGCTTAGTAGGAGCGGGAAGGGGCACAGATACGCAGTATTTT
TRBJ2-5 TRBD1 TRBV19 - CASSIGQGAAEQYF TGTGCCAGTAGTATCGGACAGGGGGCAGCGGAGCAGTACTTC
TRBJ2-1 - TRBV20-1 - CSALDNEQFF TGCAGTGCTTTAGACAATGAGCAGTTCTTC
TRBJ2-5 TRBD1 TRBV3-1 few CASSQRTGGGETQYF TGTGCCAGCAGCCAACGAACAGGGGGTGGAGAGACCCAGTACTTC